The 17 T cell receptor beta chains below all came from one sample that was sequenced in a study of shared clonotypes between healthy human individuals. Clones were sequenced by immunoSEQ multiplex PCR, and TCRdb holds only the in-frame ones, with some missing. The sample holds 450,000 or so clones, over 60% seen once. Sequencing was done on a sample of PBMCs. These receptors were obtained from a middle-aged woman in good health. Some clones in this sample may be carry-over from other donors' samples.

V gene TRBV28 combines with J gene TRBJ1-2; D not certain. V lost 6 bases and J lost 4, with 15 bases in between. The CDR3 loop spans 14 amino acids. Germline assignment: CDR1 MDHEN and CDR2 SYDVKM. The CDR3 coding sequence is TGTGCCAGCAGACCAGCGAGCAGCTCCTATGGCTACACCTTC. Protein: CASRPASSSYGYTF.

The chain carries TRBV13 and TRBJ2-7, with 10 bases lining up with TRBD1. V was pared by 5 bases and J by 1 base, with 8 bases of the junction left unmatched. CDR3 length: 16 amino acids. CDR1 and CDR2 from the germline V gene are PRHDT and FYEKMQ (reference sequence). CDR3 DNA sequence: TGTGCCAGCAGCCCCCCGACAGGGGGCGCGTCCTACGAGCAGTACTTC. It yields the protein CASSPPTGGASYEQYF.

The gene calls are TRBV5-1 and TRBJ1-1; 8 bases match TRBD1. CDR3 length: 15 amino acids. V dropped 2 bases and J dropped 1; count of bases not matched to a gene: 4. The germline gives CDR1 SGHRS, CDR2 YFSETQ. The CDR3 DNA sequence: TGCGCCAGCAGCTTTATGACAGGGGAGAACACTGAAGCTTTCTTT. Its translation is CASSFMTGENTEAFF.

The V gene is TRBV6-1, the J gene TRBJ1-1; no definite D call. Per germline, CDR1 MNHNS and CDR2 SASEGT. The CDR3 covers 12 residues. The V gene lost 4 bases and the J gene lost 6 bases, with 9 bases spanning the gap. The CDR3 nucleotides read TGTGCCAGCAGTGGAGGCGGCCCTGAAGCTTTCTTT. Translated: CASSGGGPEAFF.

The CDR3 DNA is TGTGCCAGCCGACAGGGGGGGTCCCACAATGAGCAGTTCTTC. It codes for CASRQGGSHNEQFF. The rearrangement links TRBV7-2 to TRBJ2-1, with 9 bases that match TRBD1. The CDR3 sequence is 14 residues long. Germline CDR1 and CDR2: SGHTA and FQGNSA. V lost 8 bases and J lost 5; bases outside the gene matches: 7. Based on the CDR3 plus reference TRBV7-2 and TRBJ2-1, the full variable domain is GAGVSQSPSNKVTEKGKDVELRCDPISGHTALYWYRQSLGQGLEFLIYFQGNSAPDKSGLPSDRFSAERTGGSVSTLTIQRTQQEDSAVYLCASRQGGSHNEQFFGPGTRLTVL.

The chain uses TRBV19 and TRBJ2-7, with D unresolved. V was trimmed by 5 bases and J by 1 base, leaving 15 bases between them. The germline V gene has CDR1 LNHDA and CDR2 SQIVND (reference sequence). This CDR3 spans 15 amino acids. DNA of the CDR3: TGTGCCAGTAGTCCAAACCACCAGTCTTCCTACGAGCAGTACTTC. It codes for CASSPNHQSSYEQYF.

Points on this clone: A much larger clonotype is one base distant, so this may be a read error. This specimen includes other DNA sequences encoding the same CDR3. The chain joins TRBV7-6 to TRBJ2-3; no reliable D call. Trimming shortened V by 3 bases and J by 3 bases, and 4 bases separated the two germline ends. Germline CDR1 and CDR2: SGHVS and FNYEAQ. CDR3 length: 12 residues. The CDR3 sequence: CASSLGTDTQYF. CDR3 nucleotides: TGTGCCAGCAGCTTGGGGACAGATACGCAGTATTTT.

This clone was found once. A much larger clone differs by one base, so this may be a read error. This sample includes further DNA sequences coding for the same CDR3. The J gene is TRBJ1-1, the V gene TRBV12-5, with unresolved D. This CDR3 spans 16 amino acids. CDR1 and CDR2 (germline): LGHNT, FRNRAP. CDR3 DNA sequence: TGTGCTAGTGGTTTGGTCGTAGCCCCAAGGAACACTGAAGCTTTCTTC. It codes for CASGLVVAPRNTEAFF.

This chain uses TRBV11-2 with TRBJ2-7; a possible D gene is TRBD2 (6 bases). The CDR3 contains 16 residues. CDR1 and CDR2 from the germline V gene are SGHAT and FQNNGV. The ends were cut back, 1 base at V and 3 bases at J, with 16 bases in the middle. CDR3 DNA: TGTGCCAGCAGCTTAGTTGCGGGCGGAGCGGGCTACGAGCAGTACTTC. This gives the protein CASSLVAGGAGYEQYF.

This rearrangement joins TRBV5-6 to TRBJ2-2; no reliable D call. The CDR3 extends over 17 amino acids. Between the trimmed V and J ends, which lost 1 base and 2 bases, there was a span of 15 bases. Germline CDR1 and CDR2: SGHDT and YYEEEE. The CDR3 sequence is CASSLSGDPGNTGELFF. CDR3 in DNA: TGTGCCAGCAGCTTGTCCGGAGACCCAGGAAACACCGGGGAGCTGTTTTTT.

The J gene is TRBJ1-1, the V gene TRBV5-4; 7 bases map to TRBD1. Per germline, CDR1 SGHNT and CDR2 YYREEE (reference sequence). The CDR3 loop spans 15 amino acids. J gave up 0 bases and V 4 bases, and 6 bases lay outside the gene matches. The CDR3 protein is CASSLETGLNTEAFF. For the CDR3, the DNA is TGTGCCAGCAGCCTAGAGACAGGGCTGAACACTGAAGCTTTCTTT.

J is TRBJ2-1 and V is TRBV5-5; D gene uncertain. V shed 4 bases and J shed 7 bases, with 15 bases lying between them. CDR1 and CDR2 (germline): SGHKS, YYEKEE (reference sequence). The CDR3 sequence is 14 residues long. The CDR3 bases are TGTGCCAGCAGCCCCGGATCTAATGGGAATGAGCAGTTCTTC. This codes for CASSPGSNGNEQFF.

Comments on this clone: A much more abundant neighbour one base away suggests this may be a read error. This sequence joins TRBV6-5 and TRBJ2-1; the match to TRBD2 covers 15 bases. With 8 bases clipped from V and 7 bases from J, the junction kept 6 bases outside the gene matches. Germline lookup yields CDR1 MNHEY and CDR2 SVGAGI. The length of the CDR3 is 15 residues. The CDR3 DNA follows: TGTGCCAGCGGTCAAGGGACTAGCGGGAGGAATGAGCAGTTCTTC. Translation gives CASGQGTSGRNEQFF.

The gene calls are TRBV15 and TRBJ2-6, with a tentative D call TRBD2 (5 bases). CDR1 is LNHNV and CDR2 is YYDKDF in the germline V gene (reference sequence). Trimming removed 0 bases at V and 2 bases at J, with 5 bases between. The CDR3 sequence is 15 residues long. The DNA for the CDR3 is TGTGCCACCAGCAGAGATAGCGCTGGGGCCAACGTCCTGACTTTC. Translating it yields CATSRDSAGANVLTF.

The chain joins TRBV6-5 to TRBJ1-1; D unclear. Germline-derived CDR1 and CDR2 are MNHEY and SVGAGI. The CDR3 is made up of 14 amino acids. V was pared by 8 bases and J by 1 base, with 14 bases between. CDR3 coding DNA: TGTGCCAGCCGAAGCGGACGGCCGAACACTGAAGCTTTCTTT. It encodes CASRSGRPNTEAFF.

Concerning this clone itself: This likely traces to a read error, being one base from a far larger clone. This sequence joins TRBV28 and TRBJ2-5; D may be TRBD2 (6 bases). The CDR3 covers 15 residues. Germline values: CDR1 MDHEN, CDR2 SYDVKM. Trimming took off 6 bases at V and 9 bases at J, with 23 bases between the two ends. The chain's CDR3 is CASRPRLVGAEAQYF. The CDR3 bases are TGTGCCAGCAGGCCGAGACTAGTCGGGGCGGAGGCCCAGTACTTC. The whole variable domain, filled in from reference TRBV28 and TRBJ2-5, reads DVKVTQSSRYLVKRTGEKVFLECVQDMDHENMFWYRQDPGLGLRLIYFSYDVKMKEKGDIPEGYSVSREKKERFSLILESASTNQTSMYLCASRPRLVGAEAQYFGPGTRLLVL.

This chain links TRBV7-2 with TRBJ1-5; D call uncertain. The CDR3 has 15 amino acids. Germline V gene lookup returns CDR1 SGHTA and CDR2 FQGNSA. V was trimmed by 0 bases and J by 4 bases, leaving 10 bases between them. CDR3: CASSLATRANQPQHF. CDR3 coding DNA: TGTGCCAGCAGCTTAGCGACAAGGGCTAATCAGCCCCAGCATTTT.